The T cell receptor beta chain described here comes from a study of blood T cell repertoires in COVID-19 (dated by TCRdb to 2018 to 2020). Study-level background: Samples from collaborators originated in the United States, Italy and Spain and spanned both the acute and convalescent phases of COVID-19. Nearly every sample came with metadata listing a de-identified subject ID, COVID-19 status, age in years and sex. Subjects who had been exposed to COVID-19, were actively infected with it, or had recovered from it provided the deeply sampled blood TCRbeta repertoires that made up the dataset. Where available, HLA class I and class II types were taken from metadata supplied by the sample provider and were not determined by assay-based typing. Samples came from the ongoing ImmuneRACE study (first 160 participants) plus 1,254 subjects from 6 global collaborators. The repertoires were released in a freely available public database intended as a resource for research on the immune response to SARS-CoV-2. The prospective study material was composed of cDNA or gDNA derived from T cells, B-cell-depleted T cells, or PBMCs.

Enrolling through a virtual design, the prospective study's participants ranged in age from roughly 18 to 95 years and lived across roughly 23 United States geographic areas. To assign participants to cohorts, the prospective study relied on clinical history that participants themselves reported in a screening survey and a study questionnaire. Recovered participants in ImmuneRACE Cohort 3 were defined by two consecutive negative NP/OP PCR tests, clearance by a healthcare professional, or resolution of symptoms. In the prospective study, mobile phlebotomists collected whole blood, serum and a nasopharyngeal or oropharyngeal swab from each participant. Participants in the prospective study had the option to provide additional blood draws and questionnaires over a roughly two-month period. Before DNA extraction, blood samples from the prospective study were shipped at room temperature or frozen. The CDR3 measures 14 amino acids from cysteine to phenylalanine. This entry keeps only the CDR3 DNA: 42 bases, framed from base 1. V loses 3 bases, J loses 2 bases, and the germline ends lie 7 bases apart. Per the germline V gene, SGHTA is the CDR1 and FQGTGA is the CDR2.

TCRbeta CDR3 regions were amplified from genomic DNA by means of the immunoSEQ Assay, a bias-controlled multiplex PCR. In the source study's methods: The number of nucleated cells in each sample was estimated from the amplification of reference gene primers within the assay. To quantify the absolute abundance of each unique TCRbeta CDR3 rearrangement, sequence reads were collapsed and filtered. For each sample, productive Simpson clonality was calculated as the square root of Simpson's diversity index across productive rearrangements. TCRdb holds this immuneACCESS table with in-frame rearrangements only. Some clones are missing; in checked studies, unresolved V genes explain under half, and the rest has no known cause. V, J and clone size are those of that table, while D and trimming were read from the DNA. The sample records a few hundred thousand clones, approximately 92% of which are singletons. The top ten constitute roughly 0.99% of the sample.

Beyond this particular receptor, the publication reports: The quantity of clinical and demographic metadata differed by source and by participant and was supplied without curation.

Remarks on this clone: Its antigen has not been determined. Base qualities were left out, and no much larger clone turns up one base away.

The rearranged chain carries TRBV7-3 and TRBJ2-2; a tentative D match to TRBD1 spans 5 bases. Source material: PBMCs or T cells enriched from blood (not recorded which). The sequence was obtained from a man aged 18 to 29 who had recovered from COVID-19. The base sequence is TGTGCCAGCAGCTTTGGACATAACACCGGGGAGCTGTTTTTT. Its protein product is CASSFGHNTGELFF.